The sequence of this TCR beta chain was determined in a study of cytomegalovirus exposure and HLA in healthy donors. Overall study: As released early, the data held roughly 85 million unique TCRs from HLA-typed donors. Study conclusions and caveats: There were reportedly fewer N-insertions in an Asian-associated ancestry cluster than the roughly 700-donor mean, in a later analysis. In a later analysis, DRB1 alleles had the most associated TCRs; HLA-C alleles the fewest.

This clone turned up a few times. The antigen is not known. CDR3 size: 14 residues. CDR1 and CDR2 (germline): SNHLY, FYNNEI. Losses at the gene ends were 6 bases for V and 3 bases for J; bases not matched to a gene: 4. The primer mix had 60 Vbeta and 13 Jbeta primers. TCRdb keeps only in-frame clones here, not all; method: immunoSEQ multiplex PCR. This table has more than 95,000 clones, approximately 81% appearing once. The receptor comes from a woman in her twenties or thirties in good health and CMV-seronegative. Sequences were obtained from PBMCs. This chain connects TRBV2 to TRBJ1-4, with TRBD1 identical over 7 bases. The CDR3 coding sequence is TGTGCCAGCAGCCGGGACAGCTCTAATGAAAAACTGTTTTTT. It is translated as CASSRDSSNEKLFF.